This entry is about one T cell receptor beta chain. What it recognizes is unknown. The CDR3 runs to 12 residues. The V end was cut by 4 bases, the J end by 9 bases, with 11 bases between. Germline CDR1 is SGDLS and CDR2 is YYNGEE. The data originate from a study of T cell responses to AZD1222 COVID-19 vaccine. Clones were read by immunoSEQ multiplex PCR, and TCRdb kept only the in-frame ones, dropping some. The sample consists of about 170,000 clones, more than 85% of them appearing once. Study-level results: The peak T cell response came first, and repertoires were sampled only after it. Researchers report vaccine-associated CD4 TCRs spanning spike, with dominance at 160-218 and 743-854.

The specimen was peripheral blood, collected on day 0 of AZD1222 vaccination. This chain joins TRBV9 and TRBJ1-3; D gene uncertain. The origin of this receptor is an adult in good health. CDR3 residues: CASSSSGSTIYF. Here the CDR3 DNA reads TGTGCCAGCAGCTCCAGTGGTAGCACCATATATTTT.